The subject of this entry is one T cell receptor beta chain. The data stem from a study of response to subunit inactivated influenza vaccine. V shed 8 bases, J shed 6 bases, and the junction held 4 bases outside the gene matches. CDR3 length equals 13 residues. TCRdb fed the RT-PCR reads into MiXCR, producing one record per CDR3 protein. The sample yields 150,000 or so distinct CDR3 sequences, approximately 10% seen once. The chain carries TRBV12-3 or TRBV12-4 and TRBJ2-7; TRBD2 matches 13 bases. The specimen was non-naive T cells sorted from PBMCs, collected about 40 days after vaccination. The receptor was isolated from a man between 50 and 59 years old who received an inactivated influenza vaccine. The CDR3 loop reads CASQLAGGFEQYF. For the CDR3, the DNA is TGTGCCAGCCAACTAGCGGGAGGGTTCGAGCAGTACTTC.